This T cell receptor beta chain was observed in a study of shared clonotypes between healthy human individuals. Sequencing used immunoSEQ multiplex PCR; TCRdb keeps in-frame clones, though not all of them. The repertoire holds about 580,000 clones, 98% seen once, with 0.25% to 0.35% in the top ten. On this clone: Its antigen is as yet unknown.

The CDR3 sequence is 17 residues long. Trimming left V 0 bases short and J 7 bases short, with 18 bases between. CDR1 is SNHLY and CDR2 is FYNNEI in the germline V gene. Study-level findings and limits: What naive subsets generally showed was a larger estimated richness than memory subsets showed.

Terminally differentiated effector memory CD45RA+ cells were excluded by CCR7 positive selection of CD45RO-negative cells. The sequence was obtained from a man aged 25-40 years in good health. Sequencing was carried out using naive CD8+ T cells sorted from blood. This rearrangement joins TRBV2 to TRBJ1-4; the D gene is possibly TRBD1 (5 bases). The CDR3 loop is CASSEARDSIVVEKLFF. In DNA, the CDR3 is TGTGCCAGCAGTGAAGCTAGGGACTCGATCGTCGTTGAAAAACTGTTTTTT.